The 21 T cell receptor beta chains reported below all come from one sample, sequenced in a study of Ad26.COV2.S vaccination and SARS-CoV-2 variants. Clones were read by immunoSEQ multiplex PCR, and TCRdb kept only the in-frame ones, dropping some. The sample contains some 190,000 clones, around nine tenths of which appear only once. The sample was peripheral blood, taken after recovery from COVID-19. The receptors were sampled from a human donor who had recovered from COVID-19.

For the CDR3, the DNA is TGTGCCAGCAGTATTATACAGGGGGCGAGCACTGAAGCTTTCTTT. This translates into CASSIIQGASTEAFF. The gene calls are TRBV6-5 and TRBJ1-1, with TRBD1 identical over 9 bases. There are 15 residues in the CDR3. Germline V gene sequence: CDR1 MNHEY, CDR2 SVGAGI. The ends lost 5 bases at V and 4 bases at J; junction bases unmatched: 8.

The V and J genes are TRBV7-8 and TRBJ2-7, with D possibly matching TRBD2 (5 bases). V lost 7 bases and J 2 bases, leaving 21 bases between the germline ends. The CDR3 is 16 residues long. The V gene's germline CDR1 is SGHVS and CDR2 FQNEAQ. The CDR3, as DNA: TGTGCCAGCATCCCCAGACGTACCGGAGGCCCCTACGAGCAGTACTTC. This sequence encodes CASIPRRTGGPYEQYF.

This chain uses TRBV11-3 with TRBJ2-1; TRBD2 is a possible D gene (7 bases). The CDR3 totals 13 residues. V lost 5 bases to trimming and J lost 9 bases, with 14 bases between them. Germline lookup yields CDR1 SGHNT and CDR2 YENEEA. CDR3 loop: CASSPEAGAEQFF. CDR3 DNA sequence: TGTGCCAGCAGCCCCGAGGCGGGGGCTGAGCAGTTCTTC.

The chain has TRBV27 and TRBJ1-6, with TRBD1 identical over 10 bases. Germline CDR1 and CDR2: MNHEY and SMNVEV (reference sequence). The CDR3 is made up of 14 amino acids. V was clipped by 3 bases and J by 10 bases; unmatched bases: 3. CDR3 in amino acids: CASSFDRGRSPLHF. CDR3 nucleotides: TGTGCCAGCAGTTTCGACAGGGGGCGATCACCCCTCCACTTT.

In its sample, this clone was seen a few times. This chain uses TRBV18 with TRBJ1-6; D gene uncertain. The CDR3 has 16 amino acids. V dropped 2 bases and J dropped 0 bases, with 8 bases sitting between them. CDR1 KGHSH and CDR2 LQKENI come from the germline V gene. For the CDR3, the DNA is TGTGCCAGCTCACCATCGAGGAGCTCCTATAATTCACCCCTCCACTTT. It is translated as CASSPSRSSYNSPLHF. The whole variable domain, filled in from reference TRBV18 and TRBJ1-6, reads NAGVMQNPRHLVRRRGQEARLRCSPMKGHSHVYWYRQLPEEGLKFMVYLQKENIIDESGMPKERFSAEFPKEGPSILRIQQVVRGDSAAYFCASSPSRSSYNSPLHFGNGTRLTVT.

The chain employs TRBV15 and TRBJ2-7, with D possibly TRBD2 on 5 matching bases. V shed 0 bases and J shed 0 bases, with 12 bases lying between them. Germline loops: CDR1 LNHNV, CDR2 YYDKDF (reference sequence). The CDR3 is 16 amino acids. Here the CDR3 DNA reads TGTGCCACCAGCAGAGATTCAGGACTTGGCTCCTACGAGCAGTACTTC. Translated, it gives CATSRDSGLGSYEQYF.

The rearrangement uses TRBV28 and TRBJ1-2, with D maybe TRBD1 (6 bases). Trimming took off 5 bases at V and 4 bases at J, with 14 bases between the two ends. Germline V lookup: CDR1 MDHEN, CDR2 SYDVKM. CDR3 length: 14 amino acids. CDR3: CASSPTGSFYGYTF. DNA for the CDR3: TGTGCCAGCAGTCCGACAGGTTCTTTCTATGGCTACACCTTC.

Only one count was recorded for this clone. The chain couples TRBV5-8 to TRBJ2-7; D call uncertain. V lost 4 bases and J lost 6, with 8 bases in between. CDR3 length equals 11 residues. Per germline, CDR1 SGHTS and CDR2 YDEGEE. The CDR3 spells CASSLEGEQYF. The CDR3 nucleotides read TGTGCCAGCAGCCTCGAAGGCGAGCAGTACTTC.

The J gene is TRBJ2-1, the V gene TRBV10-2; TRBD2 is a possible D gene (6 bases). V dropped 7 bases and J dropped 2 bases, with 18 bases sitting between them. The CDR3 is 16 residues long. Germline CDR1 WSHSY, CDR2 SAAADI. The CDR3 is CASTPDGTRAYNEQFF. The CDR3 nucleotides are TGCGCCAGCACCCCGGACGGGACTCGAGCCTACAATGAGCAGTTCTTC.

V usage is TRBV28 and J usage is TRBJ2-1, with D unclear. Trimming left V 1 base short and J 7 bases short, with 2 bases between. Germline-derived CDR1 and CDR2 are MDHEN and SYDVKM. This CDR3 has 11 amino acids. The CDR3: CASSLSNEQFF. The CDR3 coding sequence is TGTGCCAGCAGTTTATCGAATGAGCAGTTCTTC.

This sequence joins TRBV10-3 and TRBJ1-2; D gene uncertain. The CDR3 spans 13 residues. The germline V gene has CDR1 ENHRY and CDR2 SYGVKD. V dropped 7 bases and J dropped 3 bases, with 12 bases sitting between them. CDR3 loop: CAITLKADYGYTF. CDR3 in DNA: TGTGCCATCACCCTAAAGGCCGACTATGGCTACACCTTC.

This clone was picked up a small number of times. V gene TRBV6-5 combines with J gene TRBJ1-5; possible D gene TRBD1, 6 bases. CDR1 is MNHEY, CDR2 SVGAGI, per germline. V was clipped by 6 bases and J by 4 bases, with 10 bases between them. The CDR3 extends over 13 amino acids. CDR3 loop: CASSGTQNQPQHF. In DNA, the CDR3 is TGTGCCAGCAGCGGGACACAGAATCAGCCCCAGCATTTT.

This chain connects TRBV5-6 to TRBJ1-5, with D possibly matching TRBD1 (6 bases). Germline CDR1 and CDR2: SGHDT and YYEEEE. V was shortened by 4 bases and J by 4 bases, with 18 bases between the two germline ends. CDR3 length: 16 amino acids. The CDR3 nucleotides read TGTGCCAGCAGCCAGACAGGCCAGGGATTTAATCAGCCCCAGCATTTT. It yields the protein CASSQTGQGFNQPQHF.

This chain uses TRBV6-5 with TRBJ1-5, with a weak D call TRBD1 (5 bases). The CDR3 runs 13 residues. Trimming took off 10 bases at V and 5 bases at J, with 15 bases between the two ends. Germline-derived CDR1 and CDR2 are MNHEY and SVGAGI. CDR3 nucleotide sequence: TGTGCCACCCGGGGCGCACCGGATCAGCCCCAGCATTTT. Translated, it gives CATRGAPDQPQHF.

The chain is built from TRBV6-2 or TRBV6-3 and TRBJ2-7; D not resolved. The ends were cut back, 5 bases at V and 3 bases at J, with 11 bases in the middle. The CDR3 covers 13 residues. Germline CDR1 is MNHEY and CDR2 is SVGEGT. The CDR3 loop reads CASSLIGIYEQYF. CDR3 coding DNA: TGTGCCAGCAGTCTAATAGGGATCTACGAGCAGTACTTC.

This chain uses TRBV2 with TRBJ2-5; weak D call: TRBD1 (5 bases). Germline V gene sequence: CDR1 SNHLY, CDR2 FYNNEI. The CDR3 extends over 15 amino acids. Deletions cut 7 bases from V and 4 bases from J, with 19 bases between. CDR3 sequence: CASTLRGTPGETQYF. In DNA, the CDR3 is TGTGCCAGCACCCTTAGGGGCACCCCTGGAGAGACCCAGTACTTC.

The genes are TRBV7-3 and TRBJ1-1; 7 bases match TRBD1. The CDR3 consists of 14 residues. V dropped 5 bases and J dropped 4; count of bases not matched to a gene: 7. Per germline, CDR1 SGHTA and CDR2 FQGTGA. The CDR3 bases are TGTGCCAGCAGCCCCAGACAGGGAGGCACTGAAGCTTTCTTT. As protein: CASSPRQGGTEAFF. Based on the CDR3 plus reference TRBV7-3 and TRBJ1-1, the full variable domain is GAGVSQTPSNKVTEKGKYVELRCDPISGHTALYWYRQSLGQGPEFLIYFQGTGAADDSGLPNDRFFAVRPEGSVSTLKIQRTERGDSAVYLCASSPRQGGTEAFFGQGTRLTVV.

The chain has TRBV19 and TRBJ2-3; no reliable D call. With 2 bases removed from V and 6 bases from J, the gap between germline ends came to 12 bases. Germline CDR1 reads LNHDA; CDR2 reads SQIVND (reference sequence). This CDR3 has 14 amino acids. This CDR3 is CASSIRRTWDTQYF. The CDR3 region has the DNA TGTGCCAGTAGTATACGTAGGACGTGGGATACGCAGTATTTT.

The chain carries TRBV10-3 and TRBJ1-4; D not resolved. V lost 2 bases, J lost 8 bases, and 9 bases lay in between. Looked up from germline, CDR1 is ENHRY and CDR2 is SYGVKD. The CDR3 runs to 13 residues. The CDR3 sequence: CAISEGREEKLFF. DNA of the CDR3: TGTGCCATCAGTGAGGGACGGGAAGAAAAACTGTTTTTT.

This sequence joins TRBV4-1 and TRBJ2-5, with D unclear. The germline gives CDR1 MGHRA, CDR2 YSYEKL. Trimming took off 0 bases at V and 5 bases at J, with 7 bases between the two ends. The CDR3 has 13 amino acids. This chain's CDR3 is CASSQDPRETQYF. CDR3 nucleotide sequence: TGCGCCAGCAGCCAAGATCCGAGGGAGACCCAGTACTTC.

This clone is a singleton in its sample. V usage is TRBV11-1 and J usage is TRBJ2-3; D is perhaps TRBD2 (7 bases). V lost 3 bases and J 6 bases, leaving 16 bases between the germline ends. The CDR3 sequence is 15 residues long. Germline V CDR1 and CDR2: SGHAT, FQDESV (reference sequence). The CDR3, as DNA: TGTGCCAGCAGCTTTGACGGGGGGCCGACCGATACGCAGTATTTT. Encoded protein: CASSFDGGPTDTQYF.